This T cell receptor (beta chain) was identified during a study of T cells in localized non-small cell lung cancer. The CDR3 is made up of 14 amino acids. Germline lookup yields CDR1 SGHNT and CDR2 YENEEA. With 5 bases clipped from V and 1 base from J, the junction kept 4 bases outside the gene matches. Sequencing used immunoSEQ multiplex PCR; TCRdb keeps in-frame clones, though not all of them. The sample consists of about 36,000 clones, approximately 90% of them appearing once. Overall study results and limits: Heterogeneity within the tumor remains possible, as just one region underwent sequencing. Longer overall survival accompanied higher blood T cell density. Measurement of T cell clonality placed uninvolved adjacent lung highest, above the level in tumor. Adjacent lung had a median approximately 57 of the 100 largest tumor clones.

Worth noting for this clone: The target antigen is unknown.

The sequencing here drew on peripheral blood, taken before any cancer treatment. V and J are TRBV11-3 and TRBJ1-1; 7 bases map to TRBD1. The sequence was collected from a female donor at least 60 years old with stage I lung adenocarcinoma. The CDR3 DNA follows: TGTGCCAGCAGCCTCGGACAGGCGAACACTGAAGCTTTCTTT. It codes for CASSLGQANTEAFF.